A single sample is the source of the 15 T cell receptor beta chains below, sequenced in a study of T cell responses to AZD1222 COVID-19 vaccine. TCRdb's copy holds only in-frame clones and misses some; the assay was immunoSEQ multiplex PCR. Here the sample spans around 140,000 clones, approximately 94% being singletons. The material sequenced was peripheral blood, taken on day 0 of AZD1222 vaccination. These receptors originate from an adult in good health.

The rearrangement uses TRBV7-9 and TRBJ2-1, with D unclear. The CDR3 is 16 residues long. Germline V gene data show CDR1 as SEHNR and CDR2 as FQNEAQ (reference sequence). V was cut by 5 bases and J by 2 bases, with 16 bases left in between. The CDR3 bases are TGTGCCAGCAGCGGACGACTCCACCCCCCCTACAATGAGCAGTTCTTC. Amino acid sequence: CASSGRLHPPYNEQFF.

The chain joins TRBV7-2 to TRBJ2-5; 13 bases fit TRBD2. Trimming removed 5 bases from V and 4 bases from J; junction bases left unmatched: 13. Per germline, CDR1 SGHTA and CDR2 FQGNSA. CDR3 size: 18 residues. CDR3 sequence: CASSPPGGLAGLRETQYF. In nucleotides, the CDR3 is TGTGCCAGCAGCCCCCCCGGGGGACTAGCGGGACTAAGAGAGACCCAGTACTTC. Complete variable domain (other parts from reference TRBV7-2 and TRBJ2-5): GAGVSQSPSNKVTEKGKDVELRCDPISGHTALYWYRQSLGQGLEFLIYFQGNSAPDKSGLPSDRFSAERTGGSVSTLTIQRTQQEDSAVYLCASSPPGGLAGLRETQYFGPGTRLLVL.

The chain joins TRBV19 to TRBJ1-2; D unresolved. Germline V gives CDR1 LNHDA, CDR2 SQIVND (reference sequence). V gave up 8 bases and J gave up 6 bases, with 13 bases separating them. The CDR3 covers 12 residues. In nucleotides, the CDR3 is TGTGCCAGTGTCGGAACTATGGATGGCTACACCTTC. This gives the protein CASVGTMDGYTF.

The chain combines TRBV5-4 with TRBJ2-7, with 7 positions matching TRBD1. Germline trimming cut 4 bases from V and 0 bases from J; bases unmatched to any gene: 7. CDR1 is SGHNT and CDR2 is YYREEE in the germline V gene (reference sequence). The CDR3 sequence is 15 residues long. The CDR3 DNA is TGTGCCAGCAGCCAGGGACAGACCTACTCCTACGAGCAGTACTTC. The encoded protein is CASSQGQTYSYEQYF.

V and J are TRBV6-5 and TRBJ2-1, with 9 positions matching TRBD2. The ends lost 2 bases at V and 3 bases at J; junction bases unmatched: 5. The CDR3 runs 16 residues. Germline CDR1 reads MNHEY; CDR2 reads SVGAGI. The CDR3 region is CASSYKWRGGYNEQFF. CDR3 bases: TGTGCCAGCAGTTACAAATGGCGGGGGGGCTACAATGAGCAGTTCTTC.

The gene calls are TRBV5-1 and TRBJ2-1, with unresolved D. Trimming stripped 3 bases from V and 7 bases from J, with 11 bases between. This CDR3 is 13 amino acids long. Per germline, CDR1 SGHRS and CDR2 YFSETQ. As DNA, the CDR3 is TGCGCCAGCAGCTCCGGGCCCCAAAATGAGCAGTTCTTC. Amino acid sequence: CASSSGPQNEQFF.

The chain uses TRBV19 and TRBJ1-5; maybe TRBD1 (5 bases). The CDR3 spans 12 residues. Trimming took off 5 bases at V and 5 bases at J, with 7 bases between the two ends. From germline, CDR1 is LNHDA and CDR2 SQIVND (reference sequence). The chain's CDR3 is CASSQQDQPQHF. The CDR3 DNA is TGTGCCAGTAGTCAACAGGATCAGCCCCAGCATTTT. Variable domain in full (rest from reference TRBV19 and TRBJ1-5): DGGITQSPKYLFRKEGQNVTLSCEQNLNHDAMYWYRQDPGQGLRLIYYSQIVNDFQKGDIAEGYSVSREKKESFPLTVTSAQKNPTAFYLCASSQQDQPQHFGDGTRLSIL.

The V and J genes are TRBV9 and TRBJ1-2; no clear D. Deletions cut 3 bases from V and 8 bases from J, with 14 bases between. Germline lookup yields CDR1 SGDLS and CDR2 YYNGEE. There are 13 residues in the CDR3. The CDR3 coding sequence is TGTGCCAGCAGCGCAGAACTCTATGGAGGCTACACCTTC. Translation gives CASSAELYGGYTF.

CDR3 in DNA: TGTGCCAGCAATATACCGGGACTAGACCCTAGCACAGATACGCAGTATTTT. This gives the protein CASNIPGLDPSTDTQYF. The chain joins TRBV28 to TRBJ2-3, with TRBD2 matching over 8 bases. The CDR3 consists of 17 residues. CDR1 is MDHEN, CDR2 SYDVKM, per germline. V trimming: 7 bases; J trimming: 0 bases; junction bases outside the gene matches: 12.

The chain uses TRBV6-5 and TRBJ1-1; 8 bases are a match to TRBD1. CDR3 length: 13 amino acids. J gave up 4 bases and V 7 bases, and 5 bases lay outside the gene matches. Germline V gene lookup returns CDR1 MNHEY and CDR2 SVGAGI. The CDR3 DNA sequence: TGTGCCAGCAACCTCCAGGGGGCCACTGAAGCTTTCTTT. It is translated as CASNLQGATEAFF.

The V gene is TRBV30, the J gene TRBJ1-4; TRBD1 is a possible D gene (6 bases). Germline CDR1 and CDR2: GTSNPN and SVGIG (reference sequence). The germline V and J ends were trimmed by 0 bases and 7 bases, with 15 bases remaining between them. The CDR3 runs to 15 residues. For the CDR3, the DNA is TGTGCCTGGAGTGTACGTACAGGGAGGGGTGAAAAACTGTTTTTT. Protein sequence: CAWSVRTGRGEKLFF.

The chain combines TRBV12-3 or TRBV12-4 with TRBJ2-7; D may match TRBD1 or TRBD2 (5 bases each). The CDR3 extends over 13 amino acids. Trimming pared 5 bases from V and 4 bases from J, leaving 12 bases between. CDR3 coding DNA: TGTGCCAGCAGTAGGGACCACCTGTACGAGCAGTACTTC. This gives the protein CASSRDHLYEQYF.

This chain uses TRBV7-8 with TRBJ1-3, with TRBD1 matching over 7 bases. V was clipped by 5 bases and J by 0 bases; unmatched bases: 7. Germline-derived CDR1 and CDR2 are SGHVS and FQNEAQ. This CDR3 is 16 amino acids long. The CDR3 reads CASSPRTGTSGNTIYF. The DNA for the CDR3 is TGTGCCAGCAGCCCCCGGACAGGAACCTCTGGAAACACCATATATTTT.

The J gene is TRBJ2-7, the V gene TRBV27; 9 bases map to TRBD1. With 5 bases clipped from V and 1 base from J, the junction kept 3 bases outside the gene matches. Germline-derived CDR1 and CDR2 are MNHEY and SMNVEV (reference sequence). The length of the CDR3 is 14 residues. CDR3 loop: CASSTGTGSYEQYF. The CDR3 DNA sequence: TGTGCCAGCAGTACCGGGACAGGGTCCTACGAGCAGTACTTC.

The genes are TRBV4-1 and TRBJ2-5; D unclear. CDR1 and CDR2 (germline): MGHRA, YSYEKL. The V and J ends lost 0 bases and 11 bases respectively, with 10 bases between them. The CDR3 length is 12 residues. Here the CDR3 reads CASSQDAARQYF. The CDR3 region has the DNA TGCGCCAGCAGCCAAGACGCAGCTAGGCAGTACTTC.